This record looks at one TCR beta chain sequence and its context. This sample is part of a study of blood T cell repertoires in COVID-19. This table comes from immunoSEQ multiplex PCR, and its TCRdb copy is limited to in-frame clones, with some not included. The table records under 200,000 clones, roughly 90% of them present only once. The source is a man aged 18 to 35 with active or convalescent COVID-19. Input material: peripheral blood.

The CDR3: CAWSRLAGGTGELFF. In DNA, the CDR3 is TGTGCCTGGAGTAGACTAGCGGGAGGCACCGGGGAGCTGTTTTTT. This chain uses TRBV30 with TRBJ2-2; TRBD2 matches at 13 bases. CDR1 is GTSNPN and CDR2 is SVGIG in the germline V gene (reference sequence). Trimming cost V 2 bases and J 4 bases; bases outside gene matches: 1. This CDR3 contains 15 residues.